The 25 T cell receptor beta chains reported below all come from one sample, sequenced in a study of cytomegalovirus exposure and HLA in healthy donors. The PCR contained 60 Vbeta and 13 Jbeta primers. Method: immunoSEQ multiplex PCR; TCRdb's copy keeps in-frame clones and lacks some. This sample's clone table lists roughly 40,000 clones. The sample taken for sequencing was PBMCs. The receptors here all came from a male donor in good health and CMV-seronegative.

This chain uses TRBV4-2 with TRBJ2-7, with D maybe TRBD2 (6 bases). From germline, CDR1 is LGHNA and CDR2 YNFKEQ. The V end lost 2 bases, the J end lost 2 bases, and 16 bases lay between the germline ends. The CDR3 is 16 amino acids. DNA for the CDR3: TGTGCCAGCAGCCAACAAGGCGGGAAGCAGGCCTACGAGCAGTACTTC. Encoded protein: CASSQQGGKQAYEQYF.

The genes are TRBV6-1 and TRBJ2-3; TRBD2 is a possible D gene (5 bases). With 6 bases removed from V and 11 bases from J, the gap between germline ends came to 15 bases. The germline V gene has CDR1 MNHNS and CDR2 SASEGT. The CDR3 has 12 amino acids. The CDR3 region is CASSDPRGLQYF. In nucleotides, the CDR3 is TGTGCCAGCAGCGACCCACGAGGGTTGCAGTATTTT.

V is TRBV5-1 and J is TRBJ2-5, with D perhaps matching TRBD2 (5 bases). Germline lookup yields CDR1 SGHRS and CDR2 YFSETQ. This CDR3 comprises 16 residues. V was pared by 2 bases and J by 2 bases, with 16 bases between. Here the CDR3 reads CASSFPRGQIQETQYF. As DNA, the CDR3 is TGCGCCAGCAGCTTCCCGCGAGGGCAGATACAAGAGACCCAGTACTTC.

V gene TRBV7-2 combines with J gene TRBJ2-5; 9 bases agree with TRBD1. The CDR3 is made up of 15 amino acids. The junction had 9 bases not matched to a gene; V was cut back by 5 bases and J by 5 bases. The V gene's germline CDR1 is SGHTA and CDR2 FQGNSA. The DNA for the CDR3 is TGTGCCAGCAGCCTTGGACAGGGGACGGGCGAGACCCAGTACTTC. This sequence encodes CASSLGQGTGETQYF.

The chain has TRBV25-1 and TRBJ1-2; TRBD1 agrees at 7 bases. The CDR3 loop spans 12 amino acids. CDR1 is MGHDK, CDR2 SYGVNS, per germline. Unmatched junction bases numbered 0, after V lost 4 bases and J lost 4 bases. The CDR3 bases are TGTGCCAGCAGTGGACAGGGCTATGGCTACACCTTC. Protein sequence: CASSGQGYGYTF.

The gene calls are TRBV7-8 and TRBJ2-2, with D perhaps matching TRBD1 (5 bases). V was trimmed by 2 bases and J by 1 base, leaving 8 bases between them. CDR1 is SGHVS, CDR2 FQNEAQ, per germline. The CDR3 is 15 residues long. Here the CDR3 reads CASSLRTLNTGELFF. The CDR3 DNA follows: TGTGCCAGCAGCTTAAGGACATTGAACACCGGGGAGCTGTTTTTT.

V usage is TRBV6-5 and J usage is TRBJ1-3; tentatively, D is TRBD1 (5 bases). Trimming cost V 5 bases and J 2 bases, with 13 bases left between them. Per germline, CDR1 MNHEY and CDR2 SVGAGI. The CDR3 has 15 residues. The CDR3 spells CASSRSGTAGNTIYF. Here the CDR3 DNA reads TGTGCCAGCAGTCGCAGCGGGACGGCTGGAAACACCATATATTTT.

The chain is built from TRBV5-1 and TRBJ2-7, with 11 bases lining up with TRBD2. V lost 4 bases to trimming and J lost 5 bases; unmatched junction nucleotides: 5. This CDR3 is built from 14 residues. Germline values: CDR1 SGHRS, CDR2 YFSETQ. The CDR3 protein is CASSATSGVHEQYF. As DNA, the CDR3 is TGCGCCAGCAGCGCGACTAGCGGGGTACACGAGCAGTACTTC.

The rearrangement uses TRBV7-9 and TRBJ2-2, with 8 bases that match TRBD2. Germline V gives CDR1 SEHNR, CDR2 FQNEAQ (reference sequence). This CDR3 region has 15 residues. With V trimmed by 6 bases and J by 4 bases, 7 bases remained unmatched. Written as DNA, the CDR3 is TGTGCCAGCAGAACCAGCGGGGGCCGCACCGGGGAGCTGTTTTTT. Protein sequence: CASRTSGGRTGELFF.

The CDR3 nucleotides are TGTGCCAGCAGTTTCCAGGGGGCTTCACCCCTCCACTTT. This translates into CASSFQGASPLHF. This chain links TRBV27 with TRBJ1-6; 8 nucleotides line up with TRBD1. Germline CDR1 reads MNHEY; CDR2 reads SMNVEV (reference sequence). This CDR3 has 13 amino acids. J was trimmed by 9 bases and V by 3 bases; bases with no gene match: 1.

The chain links TRBV29-1 to TRBJ2-7, with 10 bases fitting TRBD2. The CDR3 consists of 14 residues. CDR1 is SQVTM and CDR2 is ANQGSEA in the germline V gene. The V segment lost 4 bases and the J segment 3 bases; nucleotides outside the gene matches: 6. The CDR3 spells CSVALAGDYYEQYF. The CDR3 nucleotides are TGCAGCGTTGCTCTAGCGGGGGATTACTACGAGCAGTACTTC.

The chain couples TRBV5-1 to TRBJ2-1; 12 nucleotides line up with TRBD2. The germline V gene has CDR1 SGHRS and CDR2 YFSETQ. The trim removed 4 bases at V and 7 bases at J, leaving 9 bases unmatched. The CDR3 totals 16 residues. CDR3 DNA: TGCGCCAGCAGCGTGACTAGCGGGGGCCCATTAAATGAGCAGTTCTTC. Amino acids: CASSVTSGGPLNEQFF.

The chain employs TRBV4-1 and TRBJ2-3, with D unclear. Germline CDR1 and CDR2: MGHRA and YSYEKL. V lost 0 bases to trimming and J lost 2 bases, with 9 bases between them. The CDR3 consists of 15 residues. The CDR3 DNA sequence: TGCGCCAGCAGCCAAGACGGCAGACTCACAGATACGCAGTATTTT. It specifies CASSQDGRLTDTQYF.

The chain links TRBV5-1 to TRBJ1-6; 7 nucleotides match TRBD1. CDR3 length: 13 residues. Germline V gene lookup returns CDR1 SGHRS and CDR2 YFSETQ. Losses at the gene ends were 9 bases for V and 7 bases for J; bases not matched to a gene: 7. The CDR3 is CATSTGMNSPLHF. The CDR3 DNA reads TGCGCCACCTCGACAGGGATGAATTCACCCCTCCACTTT.

The chain combines TRBV7-3 with TRBJ1-1, with TRBD1 matching 7 bases. Germline values: CDR1 SGHTA, CDR2 FQGTGA. With 6 bases clipped from V and 2 bases from J, the junction kept 6 bases outside the gene matches. The CDR3 covers 14 residues. In nucleotides, the CDR3 is TGTGCCAGCAGGGCCGGGACAGCAAACACTGAAGCTTTCTTT. Protein: CASRAGTANTEAFF.

This chain links TRBV7-9 with TRBJ1-4; 9 bases line up with TRBD1. CDR1 is SEHNR and CDR2 is FQNEAQ in the germline V gene (reference sequence). This CDR3 spans 14 amino acids. Trimming took 5 bases from V and 7 from J; bases not matched to a gene: 5. Here the CDR3 DNA reads TGTGCCAGCAGCACCGGGACAGGGATTGAAAAACTGTTTTTT. It encodes CASSTGTGIEKLFF. The whole variable domain, filled in from reference TRBV7-9 and TRBJ1-4, reads DTGVSQNPRHKITKRGQNVTFRCDPISEHNRLYWYRQTLGQGPEFLTYFQNEAQLEKSRLLSDRFSAERPKGSFSTLEIQRTEQGDSAMYLCASSTGTGIEKLFFGSGTQLSVL.

This chain uses TRBV9 with TRBJ2-7; 7 bases are a match to TRBD1. Germline V gene sequence: CDR1 SGDLS, CDR2 YYNGEE. This CDR3 has 14 residues. The V gene end was trimmed by 3 bases and the J gene end by 3 bases; junction bases not matched to a gene: 6. CDR3 DNA sequence: TGTGCCAGCAGCGCCTATAGGGACAGCTACGAGCAGTACTTC. This sequence encodes CASSAYRDSYEQYF.

The rearrangement uses TRBV9 and TRBJ2-5, with TRBD2 matching 8 bases. The J call may not be correct, given that the DNA end is closer to TRBJ2-7. The length of the CDR3 is 17 residues. Germline V lookup: CDR1 SGDLS, CDR2 YYNGEE. The CDR3: CASSVGSSGGRSYEQYF. For the CDR3, the DNA is TGTGCCAGCAGCGTTGGATCGAGCGGGGGTCGATCCTACGAGCAGTACTTC.

The chain combines TRBV2 with TRBJ2-3; 7 bases align to TRBD1. Germline V gene sequence: CDR1 SNHLY, CDR2 FYNNEI. V shed 6 bases and J 1 base; nucleotides not matched to a gene: 4. The CDR3 has 14 amino acids. CDR3: CASRRDRGTDTQYF. CDR3 nucleotide sequence: TGTGCCAGCAGGAGGGACAGAGGCACAGATACGCAGTATTTT. The full variable domain, completed using reference TRBV2 and TRBJ2-3, is EPEVTQTPSHQVTQMGQEVILRCVPISNHLYFYWYRQILGQKVEFLVSFYNNEISEKSEIFDDQFSVERPDGSNFTLKIRSTKLEDSAMYFCASRRDRGTDTQYFGPGTRLTVL.

This rearrangement joins TRBV7-2 to TRBJ2-1; 11 positions match TRBD1. The CDR3 loop spans 14 amino acids. After removal of 9 bases from V and 10 bases from J, the junction contained 11 bases not matched to a gene. Per germline, CDR1 SGHTA and CDR2 FQGNSA. The CDR3 reads CASTRDRGSLEQFF. CDR3 nucleotides: TGTGCCAGTACCCGGGACAGGGGGTCCTTGGAGCAGTTCTTC. Looking up the rest from reference TRBV7-2 and TRBJ2-1 gives the full variable domain: GAGVSQSPSNKVTEKGKDVELRCDPISGHTALYWYRQSLGQGLEFLIYFQGNSAPDKSGLPSDRFSAERTGGSVSTLTIQRTQQEDSAVYLCASTRDRGSLEQFFGPGTRLTVL.

The chain employs TRBV5-1 and TRBJ1-1; TRBD1 aligns across 7 bases. The CDR3 is made up of 13 amino acids. Germline CDR1 and CDR2: SGHRS and YFSETQ. The J segment lost 4 bases and the V segment lost 3 bases, leaving 3 bases of the junction unmatched. The CDR3 DNA is TGCGCCAGCAGCTCTACAGGGGCCACTGAAGCTTTCTTT. Translating gives CASSSTGATEAFF. Using reference TRBV5-1 and TRBJ1-1 for the parts outside the CDR3, the full variable domain is KAGVTQTPRYLIKTRGQQVTLSCSPISGHRSVSWYQQTPGQGLQFLFEYFSETQRNKGNFPGRFSGRQFSNSRSEMNVSTLELGDSALYLCASSSTGATEAFFGQGTRLTVV.

V gene TRBV5-1 combines with J gene TRBJ2-7, with 7 nucleotides matching TRBD1. From germline, CDR1 is SGHRS and CDR2 YFSETQ. This CDR3 region has 13 residues. Unmatched junction bases numbered 3, after V lost 4 bases and J lost 2 bases. Here the CDR3 DNA reads TGCGCCAGCAGCCCCGGGACAGCCTACGAGCAGTACTTC. This sequence encodes CASSPGTAYEQYF.

This chain connects TRBV5-8 to TRBJ1-4, with D tentatively TRBD1 (6 bases). The CDR3 is made up of 16 amino acids. The V end lost 0 bases, the J end lost 4 bases, and 13 bases lay between the germline ends. Germline loops: CDR1 SGHTS, CDR2 YDEGEE. CDR3 nucleotides: TGTGCCAGCAGCTTGGGAACAGGGACGTATAATGAAAAACTGTTTTTT. Its translation is CASSLGTGTYNEKLFF.

The gene calls are TRBV7-2 and TRBJ2-7; D is undetermined. V was pared by 5 bases and J by 3 bases, with 17 bases between. The CDR3 extends over 15 amino acids. CDR1 and CDR2 (germline): SGHTA, FQGNSA. The CDR3 here is CASSLPAGSRYEQYF. CDR3 nucleotides: TGTGCCAGCAGCCTCCCCGCTGGTAGTCGCTACGAGCAGTACTTC.

CDR3 DNA sequence: TGTGCCAGCAGCTTGGGGGACTTCAAGCCCCTCCACTTT. This codes for CASSLGDFKPLHF. The chain has TRBV5-6 and TRBJ1-6, with a weak D call TRBD1 (5 bases). The CDR3 extends over 13 amino acids. The germline V and J ends were trimmed by 0 bases and 13 bases, with 11 bases remaining between them. CDR1 and CDR2 from the germline V gene are SGHDT and YYEEEE.